This T cell receptor (beta chain) stems from a study of T cells after yellow fever vaccination. In the study overall: Fractions of limited cellularity were prepared by means of SMART-Seq v4 Ultra Low Input. Study results and caveats: Clones that expanded after primary vaccination mostly reappeared after the booster (less than 98% CD4, 80% to 90% CD8). A small share of clonotypes appeared in both CD4 and CD8 compartments.

UMIs were added to TCR cDNA along with a universal primer site when it was made by 5'RACE template switching. TCRdb itself ran the 5' RACE reads through MiXCR, one entry per CDR3 protein. The sample holds hundreds of thousands of distinct CDR3 sequences, roughly an eighth seen once. V dropped 0 bases and J dropped 7 bases, with 13 bases sitting between them. Germline V CDR1 and CDR2: SGHDN, FVKESK. The CDR3 runs to 15 residues. This clonotype was recorded a few times. As yet, its antigen is unknown. This material consisted of PBMCs, taken on the day of the yellow fever booster vaccination. The TCR comes from a man aged 25-45 years who received the YFV17D yellow fever vaccine. The V call is TRBV14, the J call TRBJ2-1; D is perhaps TRBD2 (5 bases). The CDR3 region has the DNA TGTGCCAGCAGCCAAGACCACCTGAGCGGAAATGAGCAGTTCTTC. Its protein is CASSQDHLSGNEQFF.